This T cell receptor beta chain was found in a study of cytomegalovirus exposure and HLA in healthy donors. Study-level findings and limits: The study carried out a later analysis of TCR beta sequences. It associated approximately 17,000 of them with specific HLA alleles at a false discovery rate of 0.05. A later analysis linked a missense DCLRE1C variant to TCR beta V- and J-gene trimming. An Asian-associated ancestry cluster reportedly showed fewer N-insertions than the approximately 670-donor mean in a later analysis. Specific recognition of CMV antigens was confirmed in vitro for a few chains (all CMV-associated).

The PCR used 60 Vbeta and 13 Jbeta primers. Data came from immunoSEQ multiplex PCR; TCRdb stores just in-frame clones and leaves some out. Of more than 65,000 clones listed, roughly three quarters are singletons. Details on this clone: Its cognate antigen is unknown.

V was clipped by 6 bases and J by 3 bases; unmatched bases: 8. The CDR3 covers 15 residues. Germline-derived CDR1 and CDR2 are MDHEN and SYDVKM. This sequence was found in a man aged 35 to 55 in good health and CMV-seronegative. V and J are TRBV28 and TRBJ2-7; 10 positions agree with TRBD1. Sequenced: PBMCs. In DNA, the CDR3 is TGTGCCAGCAGCCCCACTCGGGACAGGGGCTACGAGCAGTACTTC. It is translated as CASSPTRDRGYEQYF.